A selection of T cell receptor beta chains follows, all from one sample in a study of blood T cell repertoires in COVID-19. Here immunoSEQ multiplex PCR was the method, and the copy in TCRdb shows in-frame clones only, minus some. Here the sample spans roughly 200,000 clones, 70% to 85% being singletons. The sequencing input was PBMCs or T cells enriched from blood (not recorded which). Every receptor here comes from a woman aged 60-75 years with acute COVID-19. The CDR3 runs from the conserved cysteine through the conserved F or W. The order of the fields is clone size, J gene, V gene, D gene, CDR3 protein, CDR3 DNA. D genes are given only for firm matches. Clone size, where shown, is once, few, many, or a class for clones that have expanded.

.	TRBJ2-1	TRBV11-2	TRBD1	CASSFRQGANEQFF	TGTGCCAGCAGCTTCCGACAGGGGGCGAATGAGCAGTTCTTC
.	TRBJ1-2	TRBV5-6	TRBD1	CASSLWLGQGISYGYTF	TGTGCCAGCAGCTTGTGGCTAGGACAGGGTATAAGCTATGGCTACACCTTC
.	TRBJ2-2	TRBV28	TRBD1	CASLGQAVNTGELFF	TGTGCCAGCTTGGGACAGGCTGTGAACACCGGGGAGCTGTTTTTT
once	TRBJ1-1	TRBV6-4	TRBD1	CASSEGQGNTEAFF	TGTGCCAGCAGTGAGGGACAGGGTAACACTGAAGCTTTCTTT
.	TRBJ1-6	TRBV19	.	CASRPLPQGENSPLHF	TGTGCCAGTAGACCCTTACCACAGGGTGAGAACTCACCCCTCCACTTT
once	TRBJ2-2	TRBV30	.	CAWSTSRREHTGELFF	TGTGCCTGGAGTACCTCGCGGCGGGAACACACCGGGGAGCTGTTTTTT
.	TRBJ2-2	TRBV7-9	.	CASSLALGGELFF	TGTGCCAGCAGCTTAGCGCTCGGCGGGGAGCTGTTTTTT
few	TRBJ1-1	TRBV20-1	.	CSASQGLTEAFF	TGCAGTGCCAGTCAGGGGTTGACTGAAGCTTTCTTT
.	TRBJ2-5	TRBV5-1	TRBD1	CASSPTSPVGTGWETQYF	TGCGCCAGCAGCCCAACTTCACCCGTGGGGACAGGGTGGGAGACCCAGTACTTC
.	TRBJ1-1	TRBV7-2	.	CASSLNERGEAFF	TGTGCCAGCAGCTTAAACGAAAGGGGAGAAGCTTTCTTT
.	TRBJ1-2	TRBV28	TRBD1	CASRPGPGQNYGYTF	TGTGCCAGCAGGCCAGGACCGGGACAGAACTATGGCTACACCTTC
.	TRBJ2-1	TRBV7-9	TRBD2	CASYSGGAYNEQFF	TGTGCCAGCTACAGCGGGGGCGCCTACAATGAGCAGTTCTTC
.	TRBJ2-7	TRBV10-3	.	CAISESLAAKRSYEQYF	TGTGCCATCAGTGAGTCACTAGCCGCAAAAAGGAGCTACGAGCAGTACTTC
.	TRBJ2-1	TRBV30	.	CAWRSLGKGYNEQFF	TGTGCCTGGAGGAGCCTCGGGAAAGGGTACAATGAGCAGTTCTTC
.	TRBJ1-2	TRBV20-1	.	CSASYGANYGYTF	TGCAGTGCTAGTTACGGAGCTAACTATGGCTACACCTTC
.	TRBJ1-2	TRBV5-5	.	CASSLDRLGGYTF	TGTGCCAGCAGCCTCGACAGGCTCGGCGGCTACACCTTC
.	TRBJ1-5	TRBV30	.	CAWSVQGSQPQHF	TGTGCCTGGAGTGTACAGGGTAGTCAGCCCCAGCATTTT
.	TRBJ1-2	TRBV29-1	.	CSVGEVQGYTF	TGCAGCGTTGGGGAGGTTCAGGGCTACACCTTC
.	TRBJ1-1	TRBV18	TRBD1	CASSPPGTGGTEAFF	TGTGCCAGCTCACCCCCCGGGACAGGGGGCACTGAAGCTTTCTTT
.	TRBJ2-5	TRBV29-1	.	CSARGQKETQYF	TGCAGCGCGCGCGGACAGAAAGAGACCCAGTACTTC
.	TRBJ1-4	TRBV4-1	TRBD1	CASSQPLDRVVGKLFF	TGCGCCAGCAGCCAACCATTGGACAGGGTTGTTGGGAAACTGTTTTTT
.	TRBJ2-3	TRBV21-1	.	CASSKVFRADTQYF	TGTGCCAGCAGCAAGGTTTTTAGAGCAGATACGCAGTATTTT
.	TRBJ2-5	TRBV9	.	CASSATPLRQETQYF	TGTGCCAGCAGCGCTACCCCACTACGCCAAGAGACCCAGTACTTC
many	TRBJ2-1	TRBV7-2	TRBD2	CASSARLAWEFF	TGTGCCAGCAGCGCAAGACTAGCCTGGGAGTTCTTC
.	TRBJ2-7	TRBV3-1/TRBV3-2	.	CASSQDSRQTYF	TGTGCCAGCAGCCAAGATTCCCGACAGACGTACTTC
.	TRBJ2-3	TRBV6-2/TRBV6-3	TRBD2	CASSYELSGGLGDTQYF	TGTGCCAGCAGTTACGAGTTGAGCGGGGGCCTGGGTGATACGCAGTATTTT
.	TRBJ1-5	TRBV5-4	TRBD1	CASSPGQGSNQPQHF	TGTGCCAGCAGCCCCGGACAGGGAAGCAATCAGCCCCAGCATTTT
few	TRBJ1-2	TRBV9	.	CASSPNPWGENYGYTF	TGTGCCAGCAGCCCTAACCCTTGGGGCGAAAACTATGGCTACACCTTC
.	TRBJ1-1	TRBV7-8	.	CASRLTGGVYTEAFF	TGTGCCAGCAGGCTCACGGGGGGGGTTTACACTGAAGCTTTCTTT
few	TRBJ1-1	TRBV12-3/TRBV12-4	.	CASSIQVNTEAFF	TGTGCCAGCAGTATTCAGGTGAACACTGAAGCTTTCTTT
.	TRBJ2-3	TRBV15	.	CATSPGALREPDTQYF	TGTGCCACCAGCCCCGGGGCTTTACGGGAGCCAGATACGCAGTATTTT
.	TRBJ2-1	TRBV6-2/TRBV6-3	TRBD1	CASSYLGTGGNEQFF	TGTGCCAGCAGTTACTTGGGGACAGGGGGAAATGAGCAGTTCTTC
.	TRBJ1-1	TRBV18	.	CASSPSRVGGEAFF	TGTGCCAGCTCACCATCGAGAGTGGGGGGTGAAGCTTTCTTT
.	TRBJ1-2	TRBV7-2	TRBD1	CASSGGGTGSLYGYTF	TGTGCCAGCAGCGGTGGGGGGACAGGGTCCTTGTATGGCTACACCTTC
.	TRBJ2-3	TRBV11-2	TRBD2	CASSLRLAGAPSTDTQYF	TGTGCCAGCAGCTTACGACTAGCGGGGGCCCCGAGCACAGATACGCAGTATTTT
once	TRBJ1-5	TRBV6-5	TRBD1	CASSSQGNQPQHF	TGTGCCAGCAGTTCACAGGGGAACCAGCCCCAGCATTTT
.	TRBJ2-1	TRBV7-2	.	CASSLAPGNGGWSDEQFF	TGTGCCAGCAGCTTAGCGCCAGGGAACGGGGGATGGTCGGATGAGCAGTTCTTC
.	TRBJ1-1	TRBV19	.	CASSRGGTEAFF	TGTGCCAGTAGCCGAGGAGGCACTGAAGCTTTCTTT
.	TRBJ1-2	TRBV11-2	TRBD1	CASSLTGGNYGYTF	TGTGCCAGCAGCTTAACAGGGGGAAACTATGGCTACACCTTC
.	TRBJ2-1	TRBV10-1	.	CASSSGNEQFF	TGCGCCAGCAGTTCAGGGAATGAGCAGTTCTTC
.	TRBJ2-5	TRBV18	.	CASSPSSGQETQYF	TGTGCCAGCTCACCGTCCAGCGGACAAGAGACCCAGTACTTC
.	TRBJ2-5	TRBV18	TRBD1	CASSAGTGAPETQYF	TGTGCCAGCTCAGCCGGGACAGGGGCCCCGGAGACCCAGTACTTC
.	TRBJ1-2	TRBV7-2	TRBD1	CASSPKGADYGYTF	TGTGCCAGCAGCCCTAAGGGGGCAGACTATGGCTACACCTTC
.	TRBJ1-4	TRBV7-9	.	CASSLAPVNEKLFF	TGTGCCAGCAGCTTAGCGCCGGTCAATGAAAAACTGTTTTTT
.	TRBJ2-5	TRBV10-1	TRBD2	CASSDLAGGQETQYF	TGCGCCAGCAGCGACTTAGCGGGGGGACAAGAGACCCAGTACTTC
.	TRBJ1-5	TRBV6-5	TRBD1	CAGGQGSQPQHF	TGTGCCGGCGGACAGGGGAGCCAGCCCCAGCATTTT
few	TRBJ2-5	TRBV11-2	.	CASSRGNRQETQYF	TGTGCCAGCAGCAGGGGGAACAGGCAAGAGACCCAGTACTTC